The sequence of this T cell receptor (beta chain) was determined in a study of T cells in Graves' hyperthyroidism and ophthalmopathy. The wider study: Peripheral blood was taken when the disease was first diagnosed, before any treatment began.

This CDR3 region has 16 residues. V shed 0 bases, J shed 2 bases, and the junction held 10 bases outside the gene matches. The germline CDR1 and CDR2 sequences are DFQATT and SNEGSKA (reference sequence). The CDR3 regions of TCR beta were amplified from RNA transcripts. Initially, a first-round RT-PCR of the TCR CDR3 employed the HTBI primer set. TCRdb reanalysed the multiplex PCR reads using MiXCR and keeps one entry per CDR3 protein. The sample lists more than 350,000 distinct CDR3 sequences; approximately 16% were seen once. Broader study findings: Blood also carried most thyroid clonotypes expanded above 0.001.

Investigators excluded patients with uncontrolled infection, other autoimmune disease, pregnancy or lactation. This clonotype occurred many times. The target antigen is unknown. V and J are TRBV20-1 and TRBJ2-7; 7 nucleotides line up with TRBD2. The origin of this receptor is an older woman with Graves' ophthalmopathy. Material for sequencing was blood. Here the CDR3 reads CSARDQSGIGTYEQYF. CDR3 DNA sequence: TGCAGTGCTAGAGACCAAAGCGGGATAGGGACCTACGAGCAGTACTTC.